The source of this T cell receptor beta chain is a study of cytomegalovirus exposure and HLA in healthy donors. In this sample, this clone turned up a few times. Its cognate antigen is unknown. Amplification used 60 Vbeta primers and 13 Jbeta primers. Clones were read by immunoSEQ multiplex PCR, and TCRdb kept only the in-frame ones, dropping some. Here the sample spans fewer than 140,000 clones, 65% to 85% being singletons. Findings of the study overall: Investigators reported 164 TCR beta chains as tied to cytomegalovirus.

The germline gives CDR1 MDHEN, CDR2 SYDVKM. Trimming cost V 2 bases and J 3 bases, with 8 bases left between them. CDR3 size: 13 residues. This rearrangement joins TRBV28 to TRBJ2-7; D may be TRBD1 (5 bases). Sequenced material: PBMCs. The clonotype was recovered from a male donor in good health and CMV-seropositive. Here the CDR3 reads CASSLAGHYEQYF. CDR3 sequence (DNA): TGTGCCAGCAGTTTAGCAGGACACTACGAGCAGTACTTC.